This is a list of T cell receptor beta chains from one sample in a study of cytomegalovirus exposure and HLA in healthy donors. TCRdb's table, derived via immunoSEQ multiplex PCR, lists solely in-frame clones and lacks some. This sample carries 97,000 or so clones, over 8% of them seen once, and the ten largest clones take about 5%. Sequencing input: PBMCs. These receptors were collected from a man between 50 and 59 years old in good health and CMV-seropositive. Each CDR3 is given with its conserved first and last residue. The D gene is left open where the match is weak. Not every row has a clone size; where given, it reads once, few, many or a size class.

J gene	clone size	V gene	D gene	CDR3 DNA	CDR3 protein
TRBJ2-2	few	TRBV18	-	TGTGCCAGCTCACCGCAGGCAGGGGACACCGGGGAGCTGTTTTTT	CASSPQAGDTGELFF
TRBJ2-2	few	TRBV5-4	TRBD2	TGTGCCAGCAGCTTGGATCCTAGCGGGAGTACCGGGGAGCTGTTTTTT	CASSLDPSGSTGELFF
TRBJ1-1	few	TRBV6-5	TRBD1	TGTGCCAGCACCAAGGGCTCAGGGGGCGGCACTGAAGCTTTCTTT	CASTKGSGGGTEAFF
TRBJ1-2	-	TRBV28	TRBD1	TGTGCCAGCAGTTACAGGACAGGGGGATTCCGTAATGGCTACACCTTC	CASSYRTGGFRNGYTF
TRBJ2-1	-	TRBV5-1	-	TGCGCCAGCAGCCTGATCATAGGGAGATCCTACAATGAGCAGTTCTTC	CASSLIIGRSYNEQFF
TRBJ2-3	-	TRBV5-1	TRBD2	TGCGCCAGCTATGCGGGAGGGAGCACAGATACGCAGTATTTT	CASYAGGSTDTQYF
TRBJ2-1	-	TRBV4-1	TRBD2	TGCGCCAGCAGCCCCGTAGCGGGGGGTGAGCAGTTCTTC	CASSPVAGGEQFF
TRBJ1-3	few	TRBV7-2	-	TGTGCCAGCAGCTTAGGGCGGGAGGACACCATATATTTT	CASSLGREDTIYF
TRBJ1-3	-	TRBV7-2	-	TGTGCCAGCAGCCGGCAGGGTGTTGGAAACACCATATATTTT	CASSRQGVGNTIYF
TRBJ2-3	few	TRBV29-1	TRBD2	TGCAGCGTTGAAGACTGGGACAGCGGGAGGGCGGCAGATACGCAGTATTTT	CSVEDWDSGRAADTQYF